A selection of T cell receptor beta chains follows, all from one sample in a study of T cell repertoires in cytomegalovirus infection. TCRdb fed the reads into MiXCR, producing one record per CDR3 protein. The sample lists 250,000 to 300,000 distinct CDR3 sequences, around 25% occurring once. The sequenced sample consisted of PBMCs. These receptors all come from a human donor in good health (CMV status not recorded). Some clones in this sample may be carry-over from other donors' samples. Both conserved end residues are part of each CDR3. D genes are given only for firm matches. A clone size is listed for some rows: how often the clone was seen (once, few, many), or a class if it is expanded.

cdr3_aa: CSARGQGSYNSPLHF
cdr3_nt: TGCAGTGCTAGAGGACAGGGCTCCTATAATTCACCCCTCCACTTT
j_call: TRBJ1-6
cdr3_length: 15
clone_size: NA
v_call: TRBV20-1
d_call: TRBD1

cdr3_aa: CASSNRDRGYNEQFF
cdr3_nt: TGTGCCAGCAGCAACCGGGACAGGGGATACAATGAGCAGTTCTTC
j_call: TRBJ2-1
cdr3_length: 15
clone_size: few
v_call: TRBV7-3
d_call: TRBD1

cdr3_aa: CASTGIDRGDEKLFF
cdr3_nt: TGTGCCAGCACCGGAATCGACAGAGGGGATGAAAAACTGTTTTTT
j_call: TRBJ1-4
cdr3_length: 15
clone_size: NA
v_call: TRBV6-2/TRBV6-3
d_call: NA

cdr3_aa: CASIFIGDEQYF
cdr3_nt: TGTGCCAGCATTTTTATCGGGGACGAGCAGTACTTC
j_call: TRBJ2-7
cdr3_length: 12
clone_size: few
v_call: TRBV27
d_call: NA

cdr3_aa: CSAGLGYEQYF
cdr3_nt: TGCAGCGCCGGCTTGGGCTACGAGCAGTACTTC
j_call: TRBJ2-7
cdr3_length: 11
clone_size: NA
v_call: TRBV29-1
d_call: NA

cdr3_aa: CASSPPGHLSNEQFF
cdr3_nt: TGTGCCAGCAGCCCCCCAGGACACCTCTCTAATGAGCAGTTCTTC
j_call: TRBJ2-1
cdr3_length: 15
clone_size: many
v_call: TRBV11-3
d_call: NA

cdr3_aa: CASSPTSGSYYEQYF
cdr3_nt: TGTGCCAGCTCACCTACTAGCGGGAGTTACTACGAGCAGTACTTC
j_call: TRBJ2-7
cdr3_length: 15
clone_size: NA
v_call: TRBV18
d_call: TRBD2

cdr3_aa: CSTLAGGYPGEQFF
cdr3_nt: TGCAGTACCCTAGCGGGGGGCTACCCCGGCGAGCAGTTCTTC
j_call: TRBJ2-1
cdr3_length: 14
clone_size: once
v_call: TRBV20-1
d_call: TRBD2

cdr3_aa: CASSQAPQGWGEQFF
cdr3_nt: TGCGCCAGCAGCCAAGCCCCCCAGGGATGGGGCGAGCAGTTCTTC
j_call: TRBJ2-1
cdr3_length: 15
clone_size: once
v_call: TRBV4-1
d_call: NA

cdr3_aa: CASAGQTLNTEAFF
cdr3_nt: TGTGCCAGCGCAGGACAGACATTGAACACTGAAGCTTTCTTT
j_call: TRBJ1-1
cdr3_length: 14
clone_size: many
v_call: TRBV28
d_call: NA

cdr3_aa: CASSFHGGKGTEAFF
cdr3_nt: TGTGCCAGCAGTTTCCACGGGGGCAAAGGCACTGAAGCTTTCTTT
j_call: TRBJ1-1
cdr3_length: 15
clone_size: few
v_call: TRBV28
d_call: NA

cdr3_aa: CSAPRDRGLNQPQHF
cdr3_nt: TGCAGTGCTCCCCGGGACAGGGGACTGAATCAGCCCCAGCATTTT
j_call: TRBJ1-5
cdr3_length: 15
clone_size: few
v_call: TRBV20-1
d_call: TRBD1

cdr3_aa: CASSFHPPLAGDADTQYF
cdr3_nt: TGTGCCAGCAGCTTCCACCCCCCTCTAGCGGGAGACGCAGATACGCAGTATTTT
j_call: TRBJ2-3
cdr3_length: 18
clone_size: NA
v_call: TRBV11-2
d_call: TRBD2

cdr3_aa: CAIRGPGQNTGELFF
cdr3_nt: TGTGCCATCAGGGGACCGGGACAGAACACCGGGGAGCTGTTTTTT
j_call: TRBJ2-2
cdr3_length: 15
clone_size: NA
v_call: TRBV10-3
d_call: NA

cdr3_aa: CASSLGPGTYNEQFF
cdr3_nt: TGTGCCAGCAGCTTAGGTCCGGGGACCTACAATGAGCAGTTCTTC
j_call: TRBJ2-1
cdr3_length: 15
clone_size: NA
v_call: TRBV7-3
d_call: NA

cdr3_aa: CSAREKRTGASYEQYF
cdr3_nt: TGCAGTGCTAGAGAAAAAAGGACAGGGGCTAGCTACGAGCAGTACTTC
j_call: TRBJ2-7
cdr3_length: 16
clone_size: NA
v_call: TRBV20-1
d_call: TRBD1

cdr3_aa: CATTAAAGKLYEQYF
cdr3_nt: TGTGCCACCACAGCGGCAGCGGGTAAACTCTACGAGCAGTACTTC
j_call: TRBJ2-7
cdr3_length: 15
clone_size: many
v_call: TRBV19
d_call: NA

cdr3_aa: CSASWADVGSGANVLTF
cdr3_nt: TGCAGTGCTAGTTGGGCGGACGTCGGGTCAGGGGCCAACGTCCTGACTTTC
j_call: TRBJ2-6
cdr3_length: 17
clone_size: few
v_call: TRBV20-1
d_call: NA

cdr3_aa: CASSPGTTGELFF
cdr3_nt: TGTGCCAGCAGCCCCGGTACAACCGGGGAGCTGTTTTTT
j_call: TRBJ2-2
cdr3_length: 13
clone_size: few
v_call: TRBV7-2
d_call: NA

cdr3_aa: CASSLTEWNTGELFF
cdr3_nt: TGTGCCAGCAGCTTGACGGAATGGAACACCGGGGAGCTGTTTTTT
j_call: TRBJ2-2
cdr3_length: 15
clone_size: many
v_call: TRBV7-2
d_call: NA

cdr3_aa: CASRAGSGTVNSPLHF
cdr3_nt: TGTGCCAGCAGGGCAGGTTCTGGGACAGTGAATTCACCCCTCCACTTT
j_call: TRBJ1-6
cdr3_length: 16
clone_size: many
v_call: TRBV7-2
d_call: TRBD1

cdr3_aa: CASSLAQPQETQYF
cdr3_nt: TGTGCCAGCAGCTTAGCCCAACCCCAAGAGACCCAGTACTTC
j_call: TRBJ2-5
cdr3_length: 14
clone_size: many
v_call: TRBV11-2
d_call: NA

cdr3_aa: CSVGPWAGEQYF
cdr3_nt: TGCAGCGTTGGCCCATGGGCAGGCGAGCAGTACTTC
j_call: TRBJ2-7
cdr3_length: 12
clone_size: few
v_call: TRBV29-1
d_call: NA

cdr3_aa: CASRAGGLGNQPQHF
cdr3_nt: TGTGCCAGCAGGGCAGGGGGCTTGGGCAATCAGCCCCAGCATTTT
j_call: TRBJ1-5
cdr3_length: 15
clone_size: NA
v_call: TRBV2
d_call: TRBD1

cdr3_aa: CASSLLEGIRSEQYF
cdr3_nt: TGTGCCAGCAGCTTATTGGAGGGCATTAGAAGCGAGCAGTACTTC
j_call: TRBJ2-7
cdr3_length: 15
clone_size: many
v_call: TRBV7-6
d_call: NA

cdr3_aa: CSVDAGTLNTEAFF
cdr3_nt: TGCAGCGTTGATGCCGGGACACTGAACACTGAAGCTTTCTTT
j_call: TRBJ1-1
cdr3_length: 14
clone_size: NA
v_call: TRBV29-1
d_call: NA

cdr3_aa: CSVDEFGDSYEQYF
cdr3_nt: TGCAGCGTAGATGAATTCGGCGACTCCTACGAGCAGTACTTC
j_call: TRBJ2-7
cdr3_length: 14
clone_size: many
v_call: TRBV29-1
d_call: NA

cdr3_aa: CASSLGKGNTDTQYF
cdr3_nt: TGTGCCAGCAGCCTGGGGAAGGGAAACACAGATACGCAGTATTTT
j_call: TRBJ2-3
cdr3_length: 15
clone_size: few
v_call: TRBV11-3
d_call: NA

cdr3_aa: CASKDVRSGANVLTF
cdr3_nt: TGTGCCAGCAAGGATGTACGGTCTGGGGCCAACGTCCTGACTTTC
j_call: TRBJ2-6
cdr3_length: 15
clone_size: few
v_call: TRBV7-9
d_call: NA

cdr3_aa: CASSLPGGSSTDTQYF
cdr3_nt: TGTGCCAGCAGCTTACCGGGGGGGAGTAGCACAGATACGCAGTATTTT
j_call: TRBJ2-3
cdr3_length: 16
clone_size: few
v_call: TRBV7-9
d_call: TRBD2

cdr3_aa: CSARDWGGNQPQHF
cdr3_nt: TGCAGTGCTAGAGATTGGGGGGGGAATCAGCCCCAGCATTTT
j_call: TRBJ1-5
cdr3_length: 14
clone_size: NA
v_call: TRBV20-1
d_call: NA

cdr3_aa: CASSRTEPFYGYTF
cdr3_nt: TGTGCCAGTTCCCGGACAGAGCCTTTCTATGGCTACACCTTC
j_call: TRBJ1-2
cdr3_length: 14
clone_size: NA
v_call: TRBV19
d_call: NA

cdr3_aa: CASSQGLGTITGELFF
cdr3_nt: TGTGCCAGCAGCCAAGGTTTAGGGACTATCACCGGGGAGCTGTTTTTT
j_call: TRBJ2-2
cdr3_length: 16
clone_size: medium-sized
v_call: TRBV7-2
d_call: TRBD2

cdr3_aa: CASSLSGQNYNEQFF
cdr3_nt: TGTGCCAGCAGCTTATCGGGACAAAACTACAATGAGCAGTTCTTC
j_call: TRBJ2-1
cdr3_length: 15
clone_size: many
v_call: TRBV7-2
d_call: NA

cdr3_aa: CSVTGGGETQYF
cdr3_nt: TGCAGCGTCACAGGGGGCGGAGAGACCCAGTACTTC
j_call: TRBJ2-5
cdr3_length: 12
clone_size: few
v_call: TRBV29-1
d_call: TRBD1

cdr3_aa: CASSLTRNEAFF
cdr3_nt: TGTGCCAGCAGCTTAACGAGGAATGAAGCTTTCTTT
j_call: TRBJ1-1
cdr3_length: 12
clone_size: many
v_call: TRBV7-2
d_call: NA

cdr3_aa: CSVRLAGVETQYF
cdr3_nt: TGCAGTGTCAGGCTAGCGGGAGTTGAGACCCAGTACTTC
j_call: TRBJ2-5
cdr3_length: 13
clone_size: NA
v_call: TRBV20-1
d_call: TRBD2

cdr3_aa: CASSSRQGTSGNTIYF
cdr3_nt: TGTGCCAGCAGCTCCAGACAGGGAACCTCTGGAAACACCATATATTTT
j_call: TRBJ1-3
cdr3_length: 16
clone_size: once
v_call: TRBV7-8
d_call: TRBD1

cdr3_aa: CASSLDLGLLVGNEQFF
cdr3_nt: TGTGCCAGCAGCTTGGATCTGGGTCTTCTAGTGGGCAATGAGCAGTTCTTC
j_call: TRBJ2-1
cdr3_length: 17
clone_size: few
v_call: TRBV5-5
d_call: NA

cdr3_aa: CSASRLAGEETQYF
cdr3_nt: TGCAGTGCTAGCCGGCTAGCGGGAGAAGAGACCCAGTACTTC
j_call: TRBJ2-5
cdr3_length: 14
clone_size: NA
v_call: TRBV20-1
d_call: TRBD2

cdr3_aa: CASSPLRGSQPQHF
cdr3_nt: TGTGCCAGCAGTCCCCTCCGGGGAAGTCAGCCCCAGCATTTT
j_call: TRBJ1-5
cdr3_length: 14
clone_size: many
v_call: TRBV28
d_call: NA

cdr3_aa: CASSPPLDIGKGNTEAFF
cdr3_nt: TGTGCCAGCTCACCACCTTTGGACATAGGAAAGGGGAACACTGAAGCTTTCTTT
j_call: TRBJ1-1
cdr3_length: 18
clone_size: NA
v_call: TRBV18
d_call: NA

cdr3_aa: CASSQTAGGNTEAFF
cdr3_nt: TGTGCCAGCAGCCAGACGGCAGGGGGTAACACTGAAGCTTTCTTT
j_call: TRBJ1-1
cdr3_length: 15
clone_size: many
v_call: TRBV7-6
d_call: TRBD1

cdr3_aa: CASSPYTEAFF
cdr3_nt: TGTGCCAGCAGCCCTTACACTGAAGCTTTCTTT
j_call: TRBJ1-1
cdr3_length: 11
clone_size: NA
v_call: TRBV7-2
d_call: NA

cdr3_aa: CATRPPRGSSYEQYF
cdr3_nt: TGTGCCACCCGGCCCCCACGGGGGAGCTCCTACGAGCAGTACTTC
j_call: TRBJ2-7
cdr3_length: 15
clone_size: many
v_call: TRBV10-3
d_call: NA

cdr3_aa: CASSRTLAGATNNEQFF
cdr3_nt: TGTGCCAGTAGTCGGACTCTAGCGGGGGCAACCAACAATGAGCAGTTCTTC
j_call: TRBJ2-1
cdr3_length: 17
clone_size: NA
v_call: TRBV19
d_call: TRBD2